What follows are 18 T cell receptor beta chains derived from one specimen sequenced in a study of CD8 T cells in Susac syndrome. A quantity of about 0.5 to 1 ug RNA underwent reverse transcription using random hexamers. TCRdb redid the calling of the immunoSEQ multiplex PCR reads with MiXCR, one entry per CDR3 protein. There are around 170,000 distinct CDR3 sequences in the sample; approximately 95% occur only once, and around 0.16% lies in the top ten. Sample: CD8+ T cells from PBMCs. These receptors originate from a human donor with Susac syndrome.

The chain joins TRBV30 to TRBJ2-3; the D is unclear. Deletions cut 2 bases from V and 6 bases from J, with 9 bases between. CDR3 length equals 12 residues. Germline CDR1 reads GTSNPN; CDR2 reads SVGIG (reference sequence). This CDR3 is CAWSLAKDTQYF. In nucleotides, the CDR3 is TGTGCCTGGAGTCTCGCTAAGGATACGCAGTATTTT.

The rearrangement links TRBV27 to TRBJ2-2; 8 positions agree with TRBD1. Germline trimming cut 6 bases from V and 5 bases from J; bases unmatched to any gene: 11. CDR1 is MNHEY, CDR2 SMNVEV, per germline (reference sequence). This CDR3 is built from 16 residues. CDR3 DNA sequence: TGTGCCAGCAGCCCGACAGGGGTGGATCGAACCGGGGAGCTGTTTTTT. It translates to CASSPTGVDRTGELFF.

This rearrangement joins TRBV5-1 to TRBJ1-1; 7 bases are shared with TRBD1. The junction had 5 bases not matched to a gene; V was cut back by 2 bases and J by 1 base. This CDR3 comprises 15 residues. Germline-derived CDR1 and CDR2 are SGHRS and YFSETQ. The CDR3 protein is CASSFEGQKNTEAFF. In DNA, the CDR3 is TGCGCCAGCAGCTTTGAGGGACAGAAGAACACTGAAGCTTTCTTT.

This rearrangement joins TRBV7-8 to TRBJ2-7; a possible D gene is TRBD2 (5 bases). V lost 5 bases and J lost 3, with 14 bases in between. Germline V gene data show CDR1 as SGHVS and CDR2 as FQNEAQ. The CDR3 spans 14 residues. CDR3 residues: CASSPRASIYEQYF. The CDR3 DNA is TGTGCCAGCAGCCCCCGGGCTAGCATCTACGAGCAGTACTTC.

The gene calls are TRBV18 and TRBJ2-7; D ambiguous. The CDR3 contains 15 residues. Germline loops: CDR1 KGHSH, CDR2 LQKENI. With 3 bases removed from V and 0 bases from J, the gap between germline ends came to 12 bases. The chain's CDR3 is CASSPRRASSYEQYF. The CDR3, as DNA: TGTGCCAGCTCACCGCGAAGGGCCAGCTCCTACGAGCAGTACTTC.

The chain carries TRBV11-2 and TRBJ2-7, with a weak D call TRBD1 (6 bases). This CDR3 comprises 14 residues. Germline CDR1 is SGHAT and CDR2 is FQNNGV. The ends were cut back, 3 bases at V and 5 bases at J, with 14 bases in the middle. In nucleotides, the CDR3 is TGTGCCAGCAGCTTTGTAAACAGGGTCGACGAGCAGTACTTC. This gives the protein CASSFVNRVDEQYF.

The chain carries TRBV24-1 and TRBJ2-2; 9 nucleotides match TRBD2. The germline V gene encodes CDR1 KGHDR and CDR2 SFDVKD. After removal of 3 bases from V and 6 bases from J, the junction contained 1 base not matched to a gene. This CDR3 contains 14 residues. The CDR3 loop is CATSDGLAPGELFF. For the CDR3, the DNA is TGTGCCACCAGTGATGGACTAGCGCCCGGGGAGCTGTTTTTT.

This rearrangement joins TRBV6-1 to TRBJ2-5; TRBD1 matches at 8 bases. V shed 4 bases and J 0 bases; nucleotides not matched to a gene: 10. In germline, CDR1 is MNHNS, CDR2 SASEGT. The CDR3 runs to 17 residues. DNA of the CDR3: TGTGCCAGCAGTGCCGGGACAGGTCCGTTCAACCAAGAGACCCAGTACTTC. It yields the protein CASSAGTGPFNQETQYF.

The chain joins TRBV12-3 or TRBV12-4 to TRBJ2-1, with D possibly matching TRBD1 (5 bases). The CDR3 runs 13 residues. V lost 4 bases to trimming and J lost 4 bases, with 8 bases between them. CDR3 sequence: CASSWTRYNEQFF. Written as DNA, the CDR3 is TGTGCCAGCAGTTGGACACGGTACAATGAGCAGTTCTTC.

The chain links TRBV4-1 to TRBJ2-7; D perhaps matches TRBD1 (5 bases). Germline V gene sequence: CDR1 MGHRA, CDR2 YSYEKL. The ends were cut back, 0 bases at V and 5 bases at J, with 17 bases in the middle. This CDR3 comprises 16 residues. The CDR3 bases are TGCGCCAGCAGCCAAGAAGGGGCGAACAGGCTTAACGAGCAGTACTTC. Protein sequence: CASSQEGANRLNEQYF.

The J gene is TRBJ2-2, the V gene TRBV15, with TRBD2 matching 10 bases. The CDR3 runs to 15 residues. Germline V CDR1 and CDR2: LNHNV, YYDKDF (reference sequence). Trimming cost V 3 bases and J 6 bases; bases outside gene matches: 4. CDR3 in DNA: TGTGCCACCAGCAGCCTGAGCGGGGGGGCCGGGGAGCTGTTTTTT. It translates to CATSSLSGGAGELFF.

The genes are TRBV12-3 or TRBV12-4 and TRBJ2-4, with TRBD1 as a possible D gene (6 bases). The length of the CDR3 is 16 residues. V lost 5 bases to trimming and J lost 0 bases, with 14 bases between them. CDR3 in DNA: TGTGCCAGCAGTACCGCGGACAGTCTAGCCAAAAACATTCAGTACTTC. Translating it yields CASSTADSLAKNIQYF.

The rearrangement links TRBV11-2 to TRBJ1-6; 7 nucleotides agree with TRBD1. Germline V gene data show CDR1 as SGHAT and CDR2 as FQNNGV. Trimming removed 2 bases from V and 15 bases from J; junction bases left unmatched: 1. The CDR3 spans 11 residues. In DNA form, the CDR3 reads TGTGCCAGCAGCTTATCAGGGGGCCTCCACTTT. This gives the protein CASSLSGGLHF. The entire variable domain, with the rest obtained from reference TRBV11-2 and TRBJ1-6, is as follows: EAGVAQSPRYKIIEKRQSVAFWCNPISGHATLYWYQQILGQGPKLLIQFQNNGVVDDSQLPKDRFSAERLKGVDSTLKIQPAKLEDSAVYLCASSLSGGLHFGNGTRLTVT.

This CDR3 reads CASSYSQGSLPPQHF. CDR3 sequence (DNA): TGTGCCAGCAGTTATTCGCAGGGCAGCCTTCCGCCCCAGCATTTT. The chain couples TRBV6-5 to TRBJ1-5, with D perhaps matching TRBD1 (5 bases). Per the germline V gene, CDR1 is MNHEY and CDR2 is SVGAGI. This CDR3 spans 15 amino acids. V lost 3 bases to trimming and J lost 9 bases, with 18 bases between them.

The genes are TRBV7-9 and TRBJ2-1; 8 nucleotides line up with TRBD2. The CDR3 has 13 amino acids. The J segment lost 7 bases and the V segment lost 4 bases, leaving 3 bases of the junction unmatched. Germline CDR1 is SEHNR and CDR2 is FQNEAQ (reference sequence). CDR3 in DNA: TGTGCCAGCAGCTCCGTAGCGGGGAATGAGCAGTTCTTC. Amino acid sequence: CASSSVAGNEQFF. The complete variable domain, with remaining parts taken from reference TRBV7-9 and TRBJ2-1, reads DTGVSQNPRHKITKRGQNVTFRCDPISEHNRLYWYRQTLGQGPEFLTYFQNEAQLEKSRLLSDRFSAERPKGSFSTLEIQRTEQGDSAMYLCASSSVAGNEQFFGPGTRLTVL.

This chain links TRBV29-1 with TRBJ1-4; D is perhaps TRBD1 (6 bases). Looked up from germline, CDR1 is SQVTM and CDR2 is ANQGSEA. This CDR3 has 15 residues. Trimming shortened V by 4 bases and J by 6 bases, and 18 bases separated the two germline ends. CDR3 amino acids: CSVVLTPTGDEKLFF. The CDR3 nucleotides are TGCAGCGTTGTATTAACTCCGACAGGTGATGAAAAACTGTTTTTT.

This rearrangement joins TRBV28 to TRBJ2-4; tentatively, D is TRBD2 (5 bases). The ends were cut back, 5 bases at V and 8 bases at J, with 19 bases in the middle. Germline V gene data show CDR1 as MDHEN and CDR2 as SYDVKM. This CDR3 is built from 15 residues. The CDR3 region is CASSISVAGADIQYF. As DNA, the CDR3 is TGTGCCAGCAGTATCTCTGTGGCAGGAGCGGACATTCAGTACTTC.

This clonotype appeared a single time. The chain carries TRBV6-6 and TRBJ2-5; 9 positions agree with TRBD1. Germline V gene data show CDR1 as MNHNY and CDR2 as SVGAGI (reference sequence). Trimming at V came to 2 bases and at J to 5 bases, leaving 3 bases not matched to a gene. The CDR3 is made up of 14 amino acids. The CDR3 DNA follows: TGTGCCAGCAGTTACGTAGGACAGGGGGAGACCCAGTACTTC. Translation gives CASSYVGQGETQYF.